This is a list of T cell receptor beta chains from one sample in a study of shared clonotypes between healthy human individuals. The repertoire was sequenced with immunoSEQ multiplex PCR; TCRdb's copy has only in-frame clones and lacks some. The repertoire holds more than 550,000 clones, with just under 75% as singletons. The sample taken for sequencing was memory CD4+ T cells sorted from blood. The receptors here all came from a woman between 25 and 40 years old in good health. The CDR3 runs from the conserved cysteine through the conserved F or W. A D gene is named only where the DNA matches it firmly.

d_call	v_call	j_call	cdr3_aa
.	TRBV18	TRBJ2-7	CASSPNRDSLYEQYF
.	TRBV5-1	TRBJ2-2	CASSLNREPQTRELFF
TRBD2	TRBV25-1	TRBJ2-5	CASSPGLAGVETQYF
.	TRBV7-8	TRBJ1-3	CASSLAGLLGNTIYF
.	TRBV6-5	TRBJ1-1	CASSFRDTSTEAFF
TRBD2	TRBV5-4	TRBJ2-1	CASSLVHAGGNEQFF
TRBD1	TRBV2	TRBJ2-7	CASSERQGDGEQYF
.	TRBV29-1	TRBJ2-7	CSVAWAASSYEQYF
.	TRBV4-2	TRBJ2-3	CASSRDVGGTDTQYF
TRBD1	TRBV28	TRBJ2-7	CASSPVGNRGGEQYF
.	TRBV25-1	TRBJ2-1	CASSSTGLNNEQFF
.	TRBV11-2	TRBJ1-1	CASSLRAALNTEAFF
.	TRBV2	TRBJ2-2	CASLTSRPTTGELFF
TRBD2	TRBV15	TRBJ2-5	CATSRDSGETQYF
TRBD2	TRBV5-1	TRBJ2-3	CASSLGLAGILTDTQYF
.	TRBV10-3	TRBJ1-2	CAIRPDEAIFYGYTF
.	TRBV4-2	TRBJ2-4	CASSPVFSNVKNIQYF
.	TRBV7-3	TRBJ1-1	CASSLNTNTEAFF
.	TRBV11-3	TRBJ2-2	CASSRQSTGELFF
.	TRBV11-2	TRBJ2-3	CASSLDTDTQYF
TRBD1	TRBV7-6	TRBJ2-6	CASSYNRGPGANVLTF
TRBD2	TRBV7-3	TRBJ2-3	CASSLRGGSGADTQYF
.	TRBV27	TRBJ2-7	CASRPVGGRSYEQYF
.	TRBV28	TRBJ2-7	CASSLGPLIRGEQYF